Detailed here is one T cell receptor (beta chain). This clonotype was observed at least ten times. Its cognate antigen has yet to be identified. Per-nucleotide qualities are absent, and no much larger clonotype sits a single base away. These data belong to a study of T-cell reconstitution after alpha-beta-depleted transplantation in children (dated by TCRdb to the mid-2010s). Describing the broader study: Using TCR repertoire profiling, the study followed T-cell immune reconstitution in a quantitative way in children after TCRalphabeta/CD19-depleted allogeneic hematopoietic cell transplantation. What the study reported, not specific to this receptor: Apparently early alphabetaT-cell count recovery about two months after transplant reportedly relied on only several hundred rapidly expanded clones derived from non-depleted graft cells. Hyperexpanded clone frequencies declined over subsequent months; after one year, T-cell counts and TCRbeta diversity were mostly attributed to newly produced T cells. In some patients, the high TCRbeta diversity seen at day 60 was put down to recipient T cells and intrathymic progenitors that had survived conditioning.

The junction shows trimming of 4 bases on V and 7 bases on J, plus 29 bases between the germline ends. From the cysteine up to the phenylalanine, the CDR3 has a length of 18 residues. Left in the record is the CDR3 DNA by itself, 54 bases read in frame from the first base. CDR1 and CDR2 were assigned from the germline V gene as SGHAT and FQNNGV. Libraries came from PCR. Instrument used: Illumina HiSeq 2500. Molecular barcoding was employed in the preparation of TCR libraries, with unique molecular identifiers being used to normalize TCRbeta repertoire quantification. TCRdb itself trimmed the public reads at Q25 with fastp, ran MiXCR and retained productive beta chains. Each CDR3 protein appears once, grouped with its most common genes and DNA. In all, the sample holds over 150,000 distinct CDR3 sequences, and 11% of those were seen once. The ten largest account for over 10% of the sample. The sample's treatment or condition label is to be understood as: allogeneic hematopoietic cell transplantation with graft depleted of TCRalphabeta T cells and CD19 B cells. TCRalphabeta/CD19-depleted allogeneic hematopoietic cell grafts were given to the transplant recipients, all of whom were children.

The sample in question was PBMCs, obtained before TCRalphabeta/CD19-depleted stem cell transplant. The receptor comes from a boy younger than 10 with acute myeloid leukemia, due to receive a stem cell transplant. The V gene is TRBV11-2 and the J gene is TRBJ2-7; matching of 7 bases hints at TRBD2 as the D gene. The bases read TGTGCCAGCAGCTCAACTAAGGTCTACATAGGGGGGGCAGGGGAGCAGTACTTC. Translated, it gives CASSSTKVYIGGAGEQYF.